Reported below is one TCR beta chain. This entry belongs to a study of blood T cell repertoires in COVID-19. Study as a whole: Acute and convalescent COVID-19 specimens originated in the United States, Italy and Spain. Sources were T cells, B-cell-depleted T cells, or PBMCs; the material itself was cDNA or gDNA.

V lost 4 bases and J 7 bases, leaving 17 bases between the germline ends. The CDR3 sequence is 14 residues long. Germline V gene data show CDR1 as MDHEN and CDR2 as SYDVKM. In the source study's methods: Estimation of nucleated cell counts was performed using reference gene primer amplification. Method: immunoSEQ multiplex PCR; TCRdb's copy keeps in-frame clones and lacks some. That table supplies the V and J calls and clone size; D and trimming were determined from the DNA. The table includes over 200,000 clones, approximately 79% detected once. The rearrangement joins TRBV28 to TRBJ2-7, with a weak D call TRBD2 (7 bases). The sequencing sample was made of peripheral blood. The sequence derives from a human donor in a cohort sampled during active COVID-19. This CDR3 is CASSSGGAEGEQYF. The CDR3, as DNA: TGTGCCAGCAGTTCGGGGGGCGCAGAGGGGGAGCAGTACTTC.